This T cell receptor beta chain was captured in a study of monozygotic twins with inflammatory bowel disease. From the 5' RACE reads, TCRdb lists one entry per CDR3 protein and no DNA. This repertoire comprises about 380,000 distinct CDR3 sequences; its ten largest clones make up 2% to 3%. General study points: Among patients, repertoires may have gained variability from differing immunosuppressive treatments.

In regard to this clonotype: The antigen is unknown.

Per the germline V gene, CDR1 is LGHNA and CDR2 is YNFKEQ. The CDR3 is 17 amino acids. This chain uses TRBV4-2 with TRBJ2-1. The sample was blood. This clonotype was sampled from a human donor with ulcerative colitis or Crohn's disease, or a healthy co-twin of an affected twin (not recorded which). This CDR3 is CASSQFDRIDPHNEQFF.